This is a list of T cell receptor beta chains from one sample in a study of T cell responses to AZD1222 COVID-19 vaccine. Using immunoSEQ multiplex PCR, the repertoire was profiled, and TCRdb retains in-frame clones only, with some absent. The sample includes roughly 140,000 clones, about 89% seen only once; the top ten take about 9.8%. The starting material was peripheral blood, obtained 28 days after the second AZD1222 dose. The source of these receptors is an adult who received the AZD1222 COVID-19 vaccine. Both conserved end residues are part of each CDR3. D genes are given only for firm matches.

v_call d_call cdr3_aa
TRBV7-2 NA CASSLGASYEQYF
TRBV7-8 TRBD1 CASSLGDSYGYTF
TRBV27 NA CASSYGPTTNEKLFF
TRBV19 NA CACQGHYGYTF
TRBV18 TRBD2 CASSPGRLAGDQQFF
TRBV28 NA CASSLWQRETQYF
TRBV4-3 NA CASSQEVSYTEAFF
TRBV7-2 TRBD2 CASSSVAGGPGQETQYF
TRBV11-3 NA CASSLGPGGSHEQFF
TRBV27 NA CASSSNRYEQYF
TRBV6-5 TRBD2 CASSPQGAGAGELFF
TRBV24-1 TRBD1 CATSPRQGAGGANVLTF
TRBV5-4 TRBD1 CASSSQGSSYEQYF
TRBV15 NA CATSRDLLLGSNQPQHF
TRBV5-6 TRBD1 CASSQGLNTEAFF
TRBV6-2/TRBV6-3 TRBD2 CASSGAGGPPDTQYF
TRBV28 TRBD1 CASSRDRGEQPQHF
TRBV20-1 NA CSASTGPPNQPQHF
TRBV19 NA CASSISLRTASYEQYF
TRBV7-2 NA CASSFSWDEQFF
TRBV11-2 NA CASSLLAQARQLAKNIQYF
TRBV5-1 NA CASSLDQGLGTDTQYF
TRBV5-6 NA CASSFPGPGDYEQYF
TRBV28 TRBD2 CASRTSGSNEQFF
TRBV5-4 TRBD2 CASSGASSGRPSYNEQFF
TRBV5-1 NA CASSLGDGATNEKLFF
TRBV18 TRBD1 CASSLTPSAGTGGSNSPLHF
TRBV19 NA CASSIGPASTDTQYF
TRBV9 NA CASSDGSGELFF
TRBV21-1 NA CASSKQGYTEAFF
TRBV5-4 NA CASTGGQGRETQYF
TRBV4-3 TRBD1 CASSQKPGTVNEKLFF
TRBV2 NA CASTRGGSGNTIYF
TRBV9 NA CASSESNEQFF
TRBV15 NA CATSRDRVNEQFF
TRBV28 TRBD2 CASIRGLAGIGEQYF
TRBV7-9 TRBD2 CASSFFRGLAEVSYEQYF
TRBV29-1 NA CSVLWGQYNEQFF
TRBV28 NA CASSPWTENTEAFF
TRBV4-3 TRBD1 CASSQGGAQGLYGYTF
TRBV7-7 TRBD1 CASSDGTGGRVQPQHF
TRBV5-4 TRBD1 CASSGQGAHGYTF
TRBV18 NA CASSPRQDDSPLHF
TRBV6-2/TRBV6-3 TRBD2 CASSLPGLGSYEQYF
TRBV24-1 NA CATSPGLQGEKLFF
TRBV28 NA CATMTSGTRAEQYF
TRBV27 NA CASSTILPGPYAGPQHF
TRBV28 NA CASREDSSGANVLTF
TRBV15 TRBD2 CATSSGTSRFHNEQFF
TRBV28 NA CASSLSVSGPPWEQYF
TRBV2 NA CASSEARYRDEKLFF
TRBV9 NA CASSFHDGNTEAFF
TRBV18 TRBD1 CASSASTGAQETQYF
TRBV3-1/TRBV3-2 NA CASSPPGLQETQYF
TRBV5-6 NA CASSPVRIAYEQYF
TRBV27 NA CASSLFGPTNYGYTF
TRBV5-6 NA CASTWGETGPPFF